The following is a TCR beta chain sequence with its context. Its antigen is currently not known. There are no base qualities to consult, and no much larger clone falls within one base. Unstimulated PBMCs, after thawing, were stained for CD3, CD4 and CD8 and then FACS-sorted into CD3+CD4+ and CD3+CD8+ populations. Randomization to immunosuppression withdrawal applied to every one of the 8 studied subjects. The Qiagen DNeasy Blood and Tissue Kit was used for isolation of genomic DNA. High-throughput TCRbeta CDR3 sequencing of frozen genomic DNA was performed by immunoSEQ, with PCR amplification, mapping, bias correction and internal controls included. On the authors' methods: Only productive rearrangements were retained, and each unique TCRbeta sequence was defined by its CDR3 nucleotide sequence together with its V and J gene. A sequence counted as donor-reactive only if the sequence showed at least 5-fold expansion in CFSE-low cells compared with unstimulated pre-transplant cells and had a frequency of at least 0.01%. Minimum frequency thresholds were set for each subject based on the unstimulated sample with the lowest template count, ensuring at least 90% detection power. Jensen-Shannon divergence between the top 1000 TCRbeta sequences post-transplant and pre-transplant was used to measure repertoire turnover. Two-sided Fisher's exact tests were used to test for changes in the detection of donor-reactive sequences. Held by TCRdb, this immuneACCESS table contains in-frame sequences only and omits some clones. Under half of the omission traces to an unresolved V gene where checked; the cause of the rest is unknown. V and J calls and clone size are as listed in that table; D and trimming were resolved from the DNA. The sample has 70,000 or so clones on record, 80% to 95% of them singletons. Roughly 0.9% of the sample is taken by the ten largest.

Trimming removed 5 bases from V and 1 base from J; the gene matches leave 11 bases unexplained. The CDR3 measures 18 amino acids from cysteine to phenylalanine. The DNA shown is the 54-base CDR3, in frame from base 1. Looking up the germline V gene (reference sequence) yields CDR1 LNHDA and CDR2 SQIVND. This entry comes from a study of T cell clones after liver transplantation (dated by TCRdb to between 2019 and 2020). With regard to the full study: The samples were obtained from ITN030ST, a randomized trial that attempted immunosuppression withdrawal within 2 years after liver transplantation. Of the eight recipients, a few were HCV-positive, while the remaining recipients had been transplanted for non-autoimmune, non-viral indications. The studied cohort comprised 8 liver transplant recipients, 3 classified as tolerant and 5 as non-tolerant. Third party-reactive TCRbeta sequences from pre-transplant MLRs were also identified as an antigen-independent comparator for donor-reactive sequences. Until randomization at 12-24 months post-transplant, subjects were given standard immunosuppression, with no induction therapy. Blood samples were taken pre-transplant, pre-randomization before withdrawal, and post-randomization after full withdrawal or failed withdrawal. To count as tolerant, a recipient had to stay completely off immunosuppression for at least one year without liver enzymes climbing beyond twice the upper limit of normal. Donor-reactive T cell clones were identified using TCRbeta sequencing after a pre-transplant mixed lymphocyte reaction and were then followed in post-transplant blood.

What the authors observed across the whole study: A significant post-transplant decrease in circulating donor-reactive CD4 TCRbeta sequences was observed in most of the 8 subjects, irrespective of tolerance or HCV status. The conclusions were considered preliminary, being limited by small, heterogeneous patient numbers and non-standardized post-transplant time points. Without allograft tissue specimens, donor-reactive T cells may have migrated into the graft rather than being deleted. In a couple of subjects, low numbers of available donor cells limited the measurable donor-reactive repertoire. Once repertoire turnover was taken into account, donor-reactive detection showed a significant reduction for CD4 in 7 of 8 subjects and for CD8 in 8 of 8. The decline in donor-reactive sequences exceeded the decline in third party-reactive sequences, suggesting partial antigen-specific deletion that was unrelated to withdrawal success.

The V and J genes are TRBV19 and TRBJ2-6, and 7 junction bases match TRBD1. Sequenced material: CD4+ T cells from blood, taken 25 months after liver transplant. The source of this sequence is a human patient who received a liver transplant. In patients who had a transplant, some T cells may come from the graft donor. Read as DNA, the sequence is TGTGCCAGTAGTCCCCGCACAGGGGTTGGGTCTGGGGCCAACGTCCTGACTTTC. It translates as CASSPRTGVGSGANVLTF. The CDR3 plus the reference TRBV19 and TRBJ2-6 genes for the other parts give the full variable domain: DGGITQSPKYLFRKEGQNVTLSCEQNLNHDAMYWYRQDPGQGLRLIYYSQIVNDFQKGDIAEGYSVSREKKESFPLTVTSAQKNPTAFYLCASSPRTGVGSGANVLTFGAGSRLTVL.